This T cell receptor (beta chain) was recorded in a study of OX40 agonist ivuxolimab in advanced cancers. About the study: Ivuxolimab, which is an agonistic anti-OX40 (CD134) antibody, was administered to the patients. Study conclusions and caveats: Researchers report that CD8+ T cells had, on average, more expanded clones than CD4+. Patients with a partial response at 0.1-3.0 mg/kg had among the lowest clonal expansion.

Autoimmune disease history or systemic immunosuppression meant exclusion. Assay: immunoSEQ multiplex PCR; the TCRdb copy retains only in-frame clones and omits some. The sample holds roughly 32,000 clones, roughly 84% seen once. In regard to this clone: As yet, its antigen is unknown.

Trimming removed 4 bases at V and 9 bases at J, with 10 bases between. Germline V CDR1 and CDR2: DFQATT, SNEGSKA (reference sequence). This CDR3 spans 11 amino acids. This chain joins TRBV20-1 and TRBJ2-1; D is unclear. This TCR came from an adult with an advanced solid tumor such as melanoma, head and neck, liver or kidney cancer. The sample was CD4+ or CD8+ T cells sorted from blood, taken in a trial of the OX40 agonist ivuxolimab. The CDR3 DNA reads as TGCAGTGCTATCTCTATGGTTGAGCAGTTCTTC. Amino acids: CSAISMVEQFF.